This TCR beta chain was documented in a study of PD-L1 blockade in urothelial cancer (dated 2017 in TCRdb). As for the study more broadly: Therapy was started around 2014 for all patients, and atezolizumab 1,200 mg was administered intravenously every 3 weeks. About 90% of the roughly 29 patients were identified as males with urothelial cancer of bladder origin, and a prior smoking history was reported by 18 of 29 patients. Patients had an ECOG performance status of 0 or 1 and had received between 0 and 3 prior chemotherapy regimens. Blood samples were analyzed 3 weeks after the start of treatment (second dose) and 6 weeks after the start of treatment. Blood samples gave median yields of around 140,000 T cells and 80,000 or so unique TCRs, along with a median clonality of roughly 0.08. The study, an exploratory multi-omic analysis, examined somatic, immune and clinical correlates of response to PD-L1 blockade with atezolizumab in urothelial cancer. Pretreatment tumor samples and matched peripheral blood, collected serially before and after atezolizumab treatment, underwent TCR sequencing. Progression-free survival longer than 6 months counted as durable clinical benefit, and TCR features were additionally tested against both progression-free and overall survival. In the same patients, pretreatment tumors underwent whole exome sequencing and RNA sequencing in addition to TCR sequencing. Roughly 9 patients reached durable clinical benefit, while 20 or so patients did not. Pretreatment blood TCR-seq was available for about 28 patients, at least one posttreatment blood collection was obtained for about 24 patients, and tumor TCR-seq was available for about 24 patients. Overall study outcomes, separate from this receptor: Because the sample size was small (n ≈ 30) and many exploratory analyses were performed, the results are intended to be hypothesis-generating. Patients with durable benefit showed greater expansion of tumor-associated TCR clones in peripheral blood 3 weeks after starting treatment (n = 22, p = 0.022). A pretreatment peripheral blood TCR clonality below the median was linked to improved progression-free and overall survival.

As encoded in the germline V gene (reference sequence), CDR1 is LNHDA while CDR2 is SQIVND. The junction shows trimming of 2 bases on V and 6 bases on J, plus 10 bases between the germline ends. Measured from the cysteine to the phenylalanine, the CDR3 is 13 residues long. Only the CDR3 part of the read is kept: 39 bases, read in frame from the first base. A cohort of about 27 patients with locally advanced or metastatic urothelial carcinoma, treated at Memorial Sloan Kettering on a trial protocol, was included. Peripheral blood mononuclear cells were collected pretreatment and during treatment, with between 1 and 8 total time points obtained per patient. The Qiagen DNeasy Blood extraction kit was used to purify genomic DNA from total PBMCs and tumor samples. PBMCs were collected pretreatment and during treatment, and were isolated and stored as previously described. To estimate absolute template abundance from read counts, synthetic TCR analog templates were spiked into each PCR. The immunoSEQ assay used bias-controlled V and J gene primers to amplify TCRbeta CDR3 regions from genomic DNA. Sequencing of rearranged TCRbeta segments was done at approximately 20X coverage. The study's processing was this. Clustering was used to correct sequencing errors, and CDR3s were annotated against IMGT so that V, D and J genes could be assigned. Out-of-frame and stop-codon sequences were excluded, and only productive TCRbeta rearrangements were used in downstream analyses. Clonality was calculated as one minus the Shannon entropy normalized by the log of the number of unique productive sequences. Clones differing between time points or between blood and tumor were identified using Fisher's exact test with Benjamini-Hochberg correction, with an adjusted p below 0.01 applied as the threshold. Not all clones reach the TCRdb copy of this immuneACCESS table, which keeps in-frame sequences only. Checked studies attribute under half of the gap to unresolved V genes and leave the rest unexplained. That table gives V, J and clone size, and the DNA gave D and trimming. In all, the sample holds more than 85,000 clones, and around 93% of those were seen once. 0.8% to 1% of the sample lies in the top ten.

This clone appeared once. It lacks a known antigen. Base qualities are not at hand, and no much larger clone is one base apart. The sequence was collected from a woman of 80 years or more with urothelial cancer. The material sequenced was PBMCs, taken around atezolizumab (anti-PD-L1) treatment. The V and J genes are TRBV19 and TRBJ1-1, with TRBD1 as a weak D call on 6 bases. This receptor carries the CDR3 CASSINRAPEAFF. The DNA sequence is as follows: TGTGCCAGTAGTATAAACAGGGCCCCTGAAGCTTTCTTT.